Listed below are T cell receptor beta chains from one sample, sequenced in a study of cytomegalovirus exposure and HLA in healthy donors. The protocol was immunoSEQ multiplex PCR, while the TCRdb copy is restricted to in-frame clones and leaves out a portion. The profile shows roughly 150,000 clones, roughly 80% of them singletons. Sequencing was done on a sample of PBMCs. All receptors come from a man aged 18 to 29 in good health and CMV-seropositive. Both conserved end residues are part of each CDR3. The D gene is left open where the match is weak. Not all rows give a size; the values are once, few, many and, for expanded clones, a class.

CDR3aa	CDR3nt	d_gene	v_gene	j_gene	abundance
CASSYRRDSLTEAFF	TGTGCCAGCAGTTATCGCCGGGACAGCCTCACTGAAGCTTTCTTT	TRBD1	TRBV6-6	TRBJ1-1	-
CASSAGEERGDEQFF	TGTGCCAGCAGCGCTGGGGAGGAGCGAGGGGATGAGCAGTTCTTC	-	TRBV6-1	TRBJ2-1	-
CATSSAAGVTGELFF	TGTGCCACCAGCAGTGCGGCCGGGGTTACCGGGGAGCTGTTTTTT	-	TRBV15	TRBJ2-2	few
CASRLDRGPTDTQYF	TGCGCCAGCAGGCTGGACAGGGGACCCACAGATACGCAGTATTTT	TRBD1	TRBV5-1	TRBJ2-3	-
CASSFLGRDVGGRYGYTF	TGTGCCAGCAGTTTTTTGGGGAGGGACGTGGGCGGGAGATATGGCTACACCTTC	-	TRBV27	TRBJ1-2	-
CASTGHRPQSDTQYF	TGTGCCAGCACAGGTCACAGACCACAATCAGATACGCAGTATTTT	-	TRBV7-2	TRBJ2-3	-
CASSLTTSGNTGELFF	TGTGCCAGCAGTCTTACGACTAGCGGCAACACCGGGGAGCTGTTTTTT	TRBD2	TRBV2	TRBJ2-2	-
CASSSYNEKLFF	TGTGCCAGTAGTAGCTATAATGAAAAACTGTTTTTT	-	TRBV19	TRBJ1-4	-
CASGGTDNQPQHF	TGCGCCAGCGGCGGGACAGACAATCAGCCCCAGCATTTT	TRBD1	TRBV10-2	TRBJ1-5	once
CSSPGVYGYTF	TGCAGTTCCCCAGGGGTCTATGGCTACACCTTC	-	TRBV20-1	TRBJ1-2	-
CASNLQGPYYEQYF	TGTGCCAGCAACCTACAGGGTCCCTACTACGAGCAGTACTTC	-	TRBV28	TRBJ2-7	-
CASSLTLGGETQYF	TGCGCCAGCAGCTTAACGCTCGGAGGGGAGACCCAGTACTTC	-	TRBV5-1	TRBJ2-5	-
CASRLQGGNEKLFF	TGTGCCAGCAGATTACAGGGGGGAAATGAAAAACTGTTTTTT	TRBD1	TRBV28	TRBJ1-4	few
CASSPGQSNTEAFF	TGTGCCAGCAGTCCGGGACAGTCTAACACTGAAGCTTTCTTT	TRBD1	TRBV6-5	TRBJ1-1	-
CASSPGGRYNEQFF	TGTGCCAGCAGCCCCGGAGGAAGGTACAATGAGCAGTTCTTC	-	TRBV7-3	TRBJ2-1	-
CASSQRGTRTYEQYF	TGTGCCAGCAGCCAACGGGGGACGCGGACCTACGAGCAGTACTTC	-	TRBV28	TRBJ2-7	-
CASSIPGLAGLWNEQFF	TGTGCCAGTAGTATTCCGGGACTAGCGGGACTGTGGAATGAGCAGTTCTTC	TRBD2	TRBV19	TRBJ2-1	few
CATSAQGRDTEAFF	TGTGCCACCAGCGCTCAGGGCAGAGACACTGAAGCTTTCTTT	-	TRBV15	TRBJ1-1	-